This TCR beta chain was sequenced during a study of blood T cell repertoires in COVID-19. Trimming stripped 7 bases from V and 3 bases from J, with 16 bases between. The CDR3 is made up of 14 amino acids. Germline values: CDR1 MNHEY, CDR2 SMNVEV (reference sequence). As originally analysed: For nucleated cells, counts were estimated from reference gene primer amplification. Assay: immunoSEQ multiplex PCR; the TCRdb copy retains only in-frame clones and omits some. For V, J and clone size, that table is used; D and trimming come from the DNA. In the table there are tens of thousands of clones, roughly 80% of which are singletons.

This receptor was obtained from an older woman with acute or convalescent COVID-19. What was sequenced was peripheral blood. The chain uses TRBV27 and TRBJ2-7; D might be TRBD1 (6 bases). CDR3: CASTPRAGVYEQYF. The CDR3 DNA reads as TGTGCCAGCACCCCCCGGGCAGGGGTCTACGAGCAGTACTTC.